The clone carrying this TCR beta chain was detected ten times or more. TCRdb re-called the multiplex PCR reads with MiXCR, one entry per CDR3 protein. The table records around 140,000 distinct CDR3 sequences, 20% to 25% of them present only once. This entry belongs to a study of breast tumors, draining lymph nodes, adjacent tissues. V shed 6 bases and J 1 base; nucleotides not matched to a gene: 2. The length of the CDR3 is 13 residues. Germline values: CDR1 SQVTM, CDR2 ANQGSEA. Samples came from axillary lymph nodes draining the breast cancer. The receptor comes from a female donor with breast cancer. Some clones in this sample may be carry-over from other donors' samples. This chain connects TRBV29-1 to TRBJ2-7; 11 bases match TRBD2. Input material: axillary lymph node tissue. The CDR3 DNA reads as TGCAGCGTCTGGACTAGCGGGTCCTACGAGCAGTACTTC. Translated: CSVWTSGSYEQYF.